This TCR beta chain was identified in a study of shared clonotypes between healthy human individuals. The CDR3 loop spans 13 amino acids. Per the germline V gene, CDR1 is MNHNY and CDR2 is SVGAGI (reference sequence). Repertoires were generated with immunoSEQ multiplex PCR, while TCRdb's copy carries only in-frame clones and drops some. The sample carries over a million clones, 95% to 97% recorded once. The clonotype originates from a man younger than 40 in good health. Sequencing used naive CD4+ T cells sorted from blood. Stated subset: CD45RA+ positively selected. The rearrangement links TRBV6-6 to TRBJ2-2; TRBD2 might be the D (6 bases). CDR3 sequence reads: CATGLMNTGELFF. The CDR3 DNA reads as TGTGCTACGGGACTCATGAACACCGGGGAGCTGTTTTTT.